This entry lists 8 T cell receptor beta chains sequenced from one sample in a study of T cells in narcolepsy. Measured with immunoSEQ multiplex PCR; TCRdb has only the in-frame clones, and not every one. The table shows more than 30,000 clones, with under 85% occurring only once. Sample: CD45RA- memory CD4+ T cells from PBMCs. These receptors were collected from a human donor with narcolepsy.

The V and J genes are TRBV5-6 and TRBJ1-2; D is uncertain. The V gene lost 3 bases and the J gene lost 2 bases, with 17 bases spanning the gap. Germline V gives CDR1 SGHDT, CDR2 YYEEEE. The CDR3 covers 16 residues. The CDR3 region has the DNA TGTGCCAGCAGCTGGCTGTTCCGACGGGAGAACTATGGCTACACCTTC. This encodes CASSWLFRRENYGYTF.

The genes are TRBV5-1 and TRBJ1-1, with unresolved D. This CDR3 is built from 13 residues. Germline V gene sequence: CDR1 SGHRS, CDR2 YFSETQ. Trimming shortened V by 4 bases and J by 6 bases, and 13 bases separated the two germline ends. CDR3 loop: CASSLTGRAEAFF. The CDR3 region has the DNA TGCGCCAGCAGCCTCACGGGAAGAGCTGAAGCTTTCTTT.

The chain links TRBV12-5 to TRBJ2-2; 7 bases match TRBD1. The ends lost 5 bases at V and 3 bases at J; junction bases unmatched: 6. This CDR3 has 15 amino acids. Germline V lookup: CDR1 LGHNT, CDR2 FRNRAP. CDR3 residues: CASGLTTGYTGELFF. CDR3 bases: TGTGCTAGTGGTCTAACGACAGGGTACACCGGGGAGCTGTTTTTT.

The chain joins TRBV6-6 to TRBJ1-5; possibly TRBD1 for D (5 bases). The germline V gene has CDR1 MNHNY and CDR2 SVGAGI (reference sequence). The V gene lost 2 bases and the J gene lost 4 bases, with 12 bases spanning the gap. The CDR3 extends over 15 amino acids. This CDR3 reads CASSYGSGRNQPQHF. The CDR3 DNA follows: TGTGCCAGCAGTTACGGGTCAGGGAGGAATCAGCCCCAGCATTTT.

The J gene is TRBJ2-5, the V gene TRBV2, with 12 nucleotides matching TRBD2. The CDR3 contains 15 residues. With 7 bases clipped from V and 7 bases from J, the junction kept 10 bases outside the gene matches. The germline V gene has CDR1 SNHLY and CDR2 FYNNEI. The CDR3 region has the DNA TGTGCCAGCAAGCGGCTAGCGGGGGGGCCGGGGACCCAGTACTTC. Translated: CASKRLAGGPGTQYF.

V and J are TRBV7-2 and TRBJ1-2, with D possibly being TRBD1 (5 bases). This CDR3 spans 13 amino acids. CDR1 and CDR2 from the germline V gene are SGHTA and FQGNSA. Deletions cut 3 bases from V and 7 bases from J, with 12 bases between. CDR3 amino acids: CASSFGTSGGYTF. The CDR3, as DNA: TGTGCCAGCAGCTTCGGGACCTCCGGTGGCTACACCTTC.

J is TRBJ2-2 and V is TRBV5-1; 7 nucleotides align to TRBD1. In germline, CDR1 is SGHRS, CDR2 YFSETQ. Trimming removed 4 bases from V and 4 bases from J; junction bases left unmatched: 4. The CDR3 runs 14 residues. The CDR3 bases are TGCGCCAGCAGCGTGGACAGGATCACCGGGGAGCTGTTTTTT. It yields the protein CASSVDRITGELFF.

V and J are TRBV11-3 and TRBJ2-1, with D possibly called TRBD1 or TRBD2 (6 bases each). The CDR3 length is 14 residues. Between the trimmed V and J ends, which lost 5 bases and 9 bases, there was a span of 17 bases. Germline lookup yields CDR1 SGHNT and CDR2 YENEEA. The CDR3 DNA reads TGTGCCAGCAGCCCTGTGGGGGGCCTTGTTGAGCAGTTCTTC. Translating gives CASSPVGGLVEQFF.